One sample yielded the 8 T cell receptor beta chains listed below, sequenced in a study of CD8+CD57+ T cells in acquired aplastic anemia (dated by TCRdb to 2017 to 2018). Sequencing was carried out with an Illumina HiSeq 2000. TCR beta VDJ combination and CDR3 sequence profiling used genomic DNA as the template. Using fastp trimming at Q25 and MiXCR clonotype assembly, TCRdb reanalyzed the public sequencing data and kept in-frame beta chains. Each entry is one CDR3 protein sequence, shown with its most common DNA and genes. Here the sample has tens of thousands of distinct CDR3 sequences; 60% to 70% occur a single time. 45% to 75% of the sample is taken by the ten largest. The patients picked for sequencing were ones in whom flow cytometry had shown an expansion of CD8+CD57+ cells. Input material: sorted CD4+, CD8+, or CD8+CD57+ T cells (not recorded which) from PBMCs. The source of these receptors is a human donor with aplastic anemia.

V usage is TRBV29-1 and J usage is TRBJ2-7; a weak D match, TRBD2 (5 bases). Per the germline V gene, CDR1 is SQVTM and CDR2 is ANQGSEA. The CDR3 is 14 residues long. V shed 0 bases and J shed 0 bases, with 9 bases lying between them. The CDR3 DNA is TGCAGCGTTGAAGATCGGGGAAACTCCTACGAGCAGTACTTC. This sequence encodes CSVEDRGNSYEQYF.

The chain joins TRBV15 to TRBJ2-5; 7 bases are shared with TRBD1. Looked up from germline, CDR1 is LNHNV and CDR2 is YYDKDF (reference sequence). Trimming removed 3 bases from V and 1 base from J; junction bases left unmatched: 8. The CDR3 length is 16 residues. CDR3 loop: CATSSVTGVPQETQYF. In DNA, the CDR3 is TGTGCCACCAGCAGCGTAACAGGGGTGCCCCAAGAGACCCAGTACTTC.

As regards this clonotype: One junction end does not reproduce the germline sequence, and a read error may be involved. V is TRBV10-1 and J is TRBJ1-5; D gene ambiguous. The length of the CDR3 is 16 residues. Germline loops: CDR1 WNHNN, CDR2 SYGVQD (reference sequence). The CDR3: CASSDREGGGNQPRHF. DNA for the CDR3: TGCGCCAGCAGTGATCGGGAGGGAGGAGGGAATCAGCCCCGGCATTTT.

This clonotype was seen a few times. The chain links TRBV9 to TRBJ1-6, with D hard to call. This CDR3 has 12 residues. Trimming pared 0 bases from V and 7 bases from J, leaving 2 bases between. Germline lookup yields CDR1 SGDLS and CDR2 YYNGEE. CDR3 DNA sequence: TGTGCCAGCAGCGTAGGGAATTCACCCCTCCACTTT. Protein product: CASSVGNSPLHF.

This rearrangement joins TRBV24-1 to TRBJ1-2; D gene ambiguous. Germline CDR1 and CDR2: KGHDR and SFDVKD. CDR3 length equals 11 residues. V lost 4 bases and J 8 bases, leaving 7 bases between the germline ends. The chain's CDR3 is CATSDVGGYTF. CDR3 nucleotides: TGTGCCACCAGTGACGTAGGGGGCTACACCTTC.

J is TRBJ2-2 and V is TRBV9; D call uncertain. V lost 0 bases and J lost 4, with 4 bases in between. Per the germline V gene, CDR1 is SGDLS and CDR2 is YYNGEE. CDR3 length equals 13 residues. The CDR3 region is CASSVGFTGELFF. The CDR3 DNA reads TGTGCCAGCAGCGTAGGTTTCACCGGGGAGCTGTTTTTT.

This clonotype appeared many times. CDR3 sequence (DNA): TGTGCCAGCAGCTTAGAAGGCAGGGAGGCTAACTATGGCTACACCTTC. Protein sequence: CASSLEGREANYGYTF. The chain carries TRBV7-6 and TRBJ1-2; maybe TRBD1 (5 bases). The CDR3 length is 16 residues. Germline lookup yields CDR1 SGHVS and CDR2 FNYEAQ. V gave up 1 base and J gave up 0 bases, with 12 bases separating them.

The chain has TRBV2 and TRBJ2-5, with 9 bases aligning to TRBD2. J lost 7 bases, V lost 4 bases, and 7 bases had no gene match. This CDR3 is 14 amino acids long. Germline CDR1 reads SNHLY; CDR2 reads FYNNEI. CDR3 in DNA: TGTGCCAGCAGTGTAGCGGGAGATCGTAGGACCCAGTACTTC. Translation: CASSVAGDRRTQYF.